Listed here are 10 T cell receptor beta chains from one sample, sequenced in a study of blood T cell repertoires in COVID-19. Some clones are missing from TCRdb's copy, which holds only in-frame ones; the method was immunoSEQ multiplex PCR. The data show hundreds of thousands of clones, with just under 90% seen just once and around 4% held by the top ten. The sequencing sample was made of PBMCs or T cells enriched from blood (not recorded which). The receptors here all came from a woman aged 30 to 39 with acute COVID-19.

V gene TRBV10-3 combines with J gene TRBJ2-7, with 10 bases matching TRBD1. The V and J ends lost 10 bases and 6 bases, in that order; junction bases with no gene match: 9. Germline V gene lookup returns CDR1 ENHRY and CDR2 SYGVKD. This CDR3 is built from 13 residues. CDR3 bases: TGTGCCACCGGACAGGGGGATAAGGTCGAGCAGTACTTC. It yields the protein CATGQGDKVEQYF.

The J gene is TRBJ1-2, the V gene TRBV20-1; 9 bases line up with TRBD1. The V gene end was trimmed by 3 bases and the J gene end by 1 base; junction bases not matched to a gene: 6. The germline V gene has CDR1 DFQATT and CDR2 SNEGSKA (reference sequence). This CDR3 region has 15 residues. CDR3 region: CSASRGQGLNYGYTF. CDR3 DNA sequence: TGCAGTGCTAGTAGGGGACAGGGCCTTAACTATGGCTACACCTTC.

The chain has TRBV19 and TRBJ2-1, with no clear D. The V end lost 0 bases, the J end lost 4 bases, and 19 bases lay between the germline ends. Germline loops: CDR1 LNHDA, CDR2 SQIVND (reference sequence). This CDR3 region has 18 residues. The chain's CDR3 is CASSIEAFPKTLYNEQFF. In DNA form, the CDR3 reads TGTGCCAGTAGTATAGAGGCATTCCCCAAAACCTTATACAATGAGCAGTTCTTC. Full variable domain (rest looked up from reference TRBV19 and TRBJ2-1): DGGITQSPKYLFRKEGQNVTLSCEQNLNHDAMYWYRQDPGQGLRLIYYSQIVNDFQKGDIAEGYSVSREKKESFPLTVTSAQKNPTAFYLCASSIEAFPKTLYNEQFFGPGTRLTVL.

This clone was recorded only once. CDR3 bases: TGTGCCATCAGCCAGTTTAGCGGGGGGGCGGACAATGAGCAGTTCTTC. Its translation is CAISQFSGGADNEQFF. The chain is built from TRBV10-3 and TRBJ2-1; 11 nucleotides agree with TRBD2. The J segment lost 5 bases and the V segment lost 6 bases, leaving 9 bases of the junction unmatched. This CDR3 comprises 16 residues. CDR1 and CDR2 from the germline V gene are ENHRY and SYGVKD.

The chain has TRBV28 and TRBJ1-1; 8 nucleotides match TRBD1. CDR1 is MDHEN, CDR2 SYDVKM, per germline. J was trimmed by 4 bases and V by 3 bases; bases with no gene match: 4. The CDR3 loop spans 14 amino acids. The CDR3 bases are TGTGCCAGCAGTTTCGACAGGGGAGGCACTGAAGCTTTCTTT. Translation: CASSFDRGGTEAFF.

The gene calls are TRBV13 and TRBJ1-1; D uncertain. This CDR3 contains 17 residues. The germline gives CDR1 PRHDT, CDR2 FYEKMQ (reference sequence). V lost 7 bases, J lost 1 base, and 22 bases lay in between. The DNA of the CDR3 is TGTGCCAGCACCCAAACGGGCGCCCGGCGGGGGAACACTGAAGCTTTCTTT. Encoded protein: CASTQTGARRGNTEAFF.

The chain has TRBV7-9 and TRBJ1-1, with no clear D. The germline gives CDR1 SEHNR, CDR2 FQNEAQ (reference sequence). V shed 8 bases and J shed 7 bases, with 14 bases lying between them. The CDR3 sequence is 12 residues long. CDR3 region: CASHAMGSEAFF. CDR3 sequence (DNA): TGTGCCAGCCACGCGATGGGGAGTGAAGCTTTCTTT.

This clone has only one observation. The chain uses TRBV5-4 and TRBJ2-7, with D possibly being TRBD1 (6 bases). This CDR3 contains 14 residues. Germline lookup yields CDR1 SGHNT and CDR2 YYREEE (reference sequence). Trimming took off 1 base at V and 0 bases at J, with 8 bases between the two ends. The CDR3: CASSLRDNSYEQYF. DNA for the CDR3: TGTGCCAGCAGCTTGCGGGACAACTCCTACGAGCAGTACTTC.

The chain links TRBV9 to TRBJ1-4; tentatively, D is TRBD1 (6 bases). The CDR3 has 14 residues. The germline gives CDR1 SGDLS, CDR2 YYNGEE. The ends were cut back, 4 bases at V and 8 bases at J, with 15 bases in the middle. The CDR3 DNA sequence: TGTGCCAGCAGCCCCCGGGGGGCAGAAGAAAAACTGTTTTTT. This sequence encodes CASSPRGAEEKLFF. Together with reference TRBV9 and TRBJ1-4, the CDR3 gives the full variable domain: DSGVTQTPKHLITATGQRVTLRCSPRSGDLSVYWYQQSLDQGLQFLIQYYNGEERAKGNILERFSAQQFPDLHSELNLSSLELGDSALYFCASSPRGAEEKLFFGSGTQLSVL.

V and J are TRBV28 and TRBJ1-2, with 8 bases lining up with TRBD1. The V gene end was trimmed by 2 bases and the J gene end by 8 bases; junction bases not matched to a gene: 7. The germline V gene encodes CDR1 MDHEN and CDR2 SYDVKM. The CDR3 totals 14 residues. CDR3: CASSLPGGERGYTF. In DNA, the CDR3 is TGTGCCAGCAGTTTACCAGGGGGCGAACGCGGCTACACCTTC.